This entry features one T cell receptor (beta chain) sequence. Primers for the PCR totalled 60 Vbeta and 13 Jbeta. Only in-frame clones appear in the TCRdb table, and some are missing; sequencing was by immunoSEQ multiplex PCR. Altogether approximately 190,000 clones are present, 81% being singletons, with the ten largest covering 3% to 4%. The data were taken from a study of cytomegalovirus exposure and HLA in healthy donors. Trimming left V 4 bases short and J 0 bases short, with 15 bases between. Germline CDR1 reads SQVTM; CDR2 reads ANQGSEA. The CDR3 runs to 15 residues. This receptor was taken from a man in his fifties or sixties in good health and CMV-seronegative. Sequenced input: PBMCs. The J gene is TRBJ1-1, the V gene TRBV29-1, with a tentative D call TRBD1 (6 bases). This CDR3 is CSVAPRQDMNTEAFF. DNA of the CDR3: TGCAGCGTTGCGCCCAGACAGGACATGAACACTGAAGCTTTCTTT.